This T cell receptor beta chain was documented in a study of T cells after yellow fever vaccination. Study-level findings and limits: Clonotypes shared by both compartments, CD4 and CD8, made up a small share.

The study made its TCR cDNA through 5'RACE template switching. That step introduced a universal primer site along with UMIs. TCRdb re-analysed the 5' RACE reads in MiXCR, keeping a single row per CDR3 protein. Altogether about 360,000 distinct CDR3 sequences are present, around 6.5% being singletons, with the ten largest covering roughly 15%. This clonotype turned up a few times. Its antigen is as yet unknown. This CDR3 contains 14 residues. V lost 3 bases to trimming and J lost 7 bases, with 15 bases between them. The rearrangement uses TRBV12-3 or TRBV12-4 and TRBJ2-5; D not certain. The receptor was isolated from a man aged 30-40 years who received the YFV17D yellow fever vaccine. Here the sequenced sample was PBMCs, taken 5 days after the yellow fever booster vaccination. CDR3 coding DNA: TGTGCCAGCAGTTTGTTGTCTGCATCCGGGACCCAGTACTTC. Translated, it gives CASSLLSASGTQYF.